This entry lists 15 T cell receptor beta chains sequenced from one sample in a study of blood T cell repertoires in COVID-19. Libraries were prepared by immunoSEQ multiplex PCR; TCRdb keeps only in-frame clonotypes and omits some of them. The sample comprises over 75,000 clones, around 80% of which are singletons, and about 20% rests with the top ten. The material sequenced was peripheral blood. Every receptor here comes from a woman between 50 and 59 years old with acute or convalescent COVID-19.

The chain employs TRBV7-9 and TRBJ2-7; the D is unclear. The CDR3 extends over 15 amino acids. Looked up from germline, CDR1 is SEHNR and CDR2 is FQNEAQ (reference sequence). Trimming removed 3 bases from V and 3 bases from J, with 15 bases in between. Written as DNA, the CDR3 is TGTGCCAGCAGCTTCAAGGCAGGTCCTAACTACGAGCAGTACTTC. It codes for CASSFKAGPNYEQYF.

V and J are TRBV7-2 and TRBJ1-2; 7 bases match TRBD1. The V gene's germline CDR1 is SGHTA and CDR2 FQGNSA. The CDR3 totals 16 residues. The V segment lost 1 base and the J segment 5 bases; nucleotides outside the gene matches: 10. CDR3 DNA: TGTGCCAGCAGCTTAGACCCGGGACAGAGGAGGTATGGCTACACCTTC. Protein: CASSLDPGQRRYGYTF.

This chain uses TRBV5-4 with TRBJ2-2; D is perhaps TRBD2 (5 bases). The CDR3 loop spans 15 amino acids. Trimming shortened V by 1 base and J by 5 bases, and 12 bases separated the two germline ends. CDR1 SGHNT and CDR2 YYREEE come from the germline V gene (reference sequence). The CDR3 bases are TGTGCCAGCAGCTTGACCTATCCGGGGACCGGGGAGCTGTTTTTT. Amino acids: CASSLTYPGTGELFF.

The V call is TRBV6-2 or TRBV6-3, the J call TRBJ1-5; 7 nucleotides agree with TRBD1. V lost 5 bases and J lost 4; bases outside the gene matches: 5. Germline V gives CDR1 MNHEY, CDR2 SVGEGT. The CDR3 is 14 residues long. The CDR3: CASSRTGQNQPQHF. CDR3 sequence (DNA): TGTGCCAGCAGTCGGACAGGACAAAATCAGCCCCAGCATTTT.

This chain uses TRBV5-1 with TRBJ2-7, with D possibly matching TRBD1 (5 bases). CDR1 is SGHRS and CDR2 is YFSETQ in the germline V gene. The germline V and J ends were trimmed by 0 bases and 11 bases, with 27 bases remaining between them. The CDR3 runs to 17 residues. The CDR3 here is CASSLGHLQGTTRKKYF. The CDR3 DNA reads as TGCGCCAGCAGCTTGGGTCATCTTCAGGGCACGACAAGGAAAAAGTACTTC.

The CDR3 loop reads CASSQVGGPNSPLHF. CDR3 sequence (DNA): TGCGCCAGCAGCCAAGTTGGGGGCCCAAATTCACCCCTCCACTTT. The gene calls are TRBV4-1 and TRBJ1-6; tentatively, D is TRBD1 (6 bases). With 1 base removed from V and 7 bases from J, the gap between germline ends came to 11 bases. There are 15 residues in the CDR3. In germline, CDR1 is MGHRA, CDR2 YSYEKL.

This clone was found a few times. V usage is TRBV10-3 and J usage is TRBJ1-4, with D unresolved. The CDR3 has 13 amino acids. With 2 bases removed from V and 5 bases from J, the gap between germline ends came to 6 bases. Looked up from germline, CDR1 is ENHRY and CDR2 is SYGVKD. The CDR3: CAISEPLNEKLFF. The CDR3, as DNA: TGTGCCATCAGTGAGCCTCTCAATGAAAAACTGTTTTTT.

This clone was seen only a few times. The CDR3 nucleotides are TGTGCCAGCAGCTCCCTCGCGGGAAGGTACGAGCAGTACTTC. It encodes CASSSLAGRYEQYF. This chain joins TRBV27 and TRBJ2-7, with TRBD2 as a possible D gene (6 bases). Germline V CDR1 and CDR2: MNHEY, SMNVEV (reference sequence). The length of the CDR3 is 14 residues. The ends were cut back, 6 bases at V and 4 bases at J, with 16 bases in the middle.

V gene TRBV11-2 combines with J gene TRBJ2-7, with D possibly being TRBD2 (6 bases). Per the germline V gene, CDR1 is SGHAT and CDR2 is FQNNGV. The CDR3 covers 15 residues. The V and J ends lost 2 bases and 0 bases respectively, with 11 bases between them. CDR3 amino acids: CASSLNGGTSYEQYF. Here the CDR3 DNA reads TGTGCCAGCAGCTTAAACGGGGGTACCTCCTACGAGCAGTACTTC.

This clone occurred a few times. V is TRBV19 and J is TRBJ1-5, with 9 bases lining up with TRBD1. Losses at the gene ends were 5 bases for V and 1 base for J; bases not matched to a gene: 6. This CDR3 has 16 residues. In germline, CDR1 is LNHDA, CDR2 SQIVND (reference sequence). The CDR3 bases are TGTGCCAGTAGTCCTCGGACAGGGGACAGCAATCAGCCCCAGCATTTT. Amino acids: CASSPRTGDSNQPQHF.

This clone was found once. CDR3 nucleotides: TGCGCCAGCAGCTTGGAACGAGCGGGGGGGCCCGCAGATACGCAGTATTTT. Encoded protein: CASSLERAGGPADTQYF. This chain joins TRBV5-1 and TRBJ2-3, with 10 bases fitting TRBD2. The ends lost 0 bases at V and 4 bases at J; junction bases unmatched: 8. Germline CDR1 reads SGHRS; CDR2 reads YFSETQ. The CDR3 extends over 17 amino acids.

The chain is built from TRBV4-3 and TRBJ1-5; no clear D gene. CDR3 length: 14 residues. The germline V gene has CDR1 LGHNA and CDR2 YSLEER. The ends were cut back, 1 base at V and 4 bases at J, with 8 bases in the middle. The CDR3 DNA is TGCGCCAGCAGCCAAGGTTTTAGTAATCAGCCCCAGCATTTT. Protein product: CASSQGFSNQPQHF.

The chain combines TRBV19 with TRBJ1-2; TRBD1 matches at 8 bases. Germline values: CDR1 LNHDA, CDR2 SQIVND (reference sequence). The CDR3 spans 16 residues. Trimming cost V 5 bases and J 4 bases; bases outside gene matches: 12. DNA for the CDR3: TGTGCCAGTAGTCTTCGTGACAGGGGTCCCAGCTATGGCTACACCTTC. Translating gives CASSLRDRGPSYGYTF.

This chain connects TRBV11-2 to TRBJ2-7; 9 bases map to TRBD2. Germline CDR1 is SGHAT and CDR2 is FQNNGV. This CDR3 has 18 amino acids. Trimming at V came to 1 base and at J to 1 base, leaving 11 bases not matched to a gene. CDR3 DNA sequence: TGTGCCAGCAGCTTAGCGGCTAGCGGGGCTGCGCAATCCTACGAGCAGTACTTC. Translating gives CASSLAASGAAQSYEQYF.

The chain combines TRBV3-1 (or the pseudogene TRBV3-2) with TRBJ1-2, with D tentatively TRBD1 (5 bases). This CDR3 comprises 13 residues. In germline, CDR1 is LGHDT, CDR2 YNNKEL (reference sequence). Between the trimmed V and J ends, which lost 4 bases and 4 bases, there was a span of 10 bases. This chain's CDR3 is CASSRTGGYGYTF. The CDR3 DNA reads TGTGCCAGCAGCCGGACGGGGGGCTATGGCTACACCTTC.